The sequence of this T cell receptor beta chain was determined in a study of T cell responses to AZD1222 COVID-19 vaccine. Study-wide context: Doses given second, at about 4 or about 12 weeks, were pooled. The study's findings and limits: It was only a handful of AZD1222 recipients who were seropositive at baseline. Clonal diversity was possibly underestimated; the donors were predominantly white British and more often female.

Assay used: immunoSEQ multiplex PCR; TCRdb lists only in-frame clones, some missing. The sample records around 65,000 clones, over 60% being singletons. A note on this clone: Antigen specificity is unknown.

V was shortened by 3 bases and J by 1 base, with 1 base between the two germline ends. This CDR3 contains 11 residues. Looked up from germline, CDR1 is SGHTA and CDR2 is FQGNSA. This chain links TRBV7-2 with TRBJ2-7; no clear D gene. The sequencing used peripheral blood, collected on day 0 of AZD1222 vaccination. The receptor comes from an adult in good health. CDR3 nucleotides: TGTGCCAGCAGCTTTTCCTACGAGCAGTACTTC. It is translated as CASSFSYEQYF.